The 11 T cell receptor beta chains reported below all come from one sample, sequenced in a study of regulatory T cells in long-lasting Graves disease. As to time point: newly diagnosed GD, antithyroid drugs for less than 3 months. TCR sequences were obtained from RNA taken from PBMCs. Construction of the TCR beta libraries employed iRepertoire HTBI primers in conjunction with Arm-PCR of CDR3 regions. MiXCR was run by TCRdb on the multiplex PCR reads, yielding one entry per CDR3 protein. The table shows 300,000 to 400,000 distinct CDR3 sequences, with over 15% occurring only once. This same sample was also taken into another study, of T cells in Graves' hyperthyroidism and ophthalmopathy.

Sequenced material: peripheral blood mononuclear cells (PBMCs), taken at new diagnosis, from a patient treated with antithyroid drugs. The receptors were sampled from a man in his forties with Graves disease.

This clonotype was counted ten times or more. V and J are TRBV28 and TRBJ2-4; 8 bases align to TRBD1. The CDR3 has 15 amino acids. From germline, CDR1 is MDHEN and CDR2 SYDVKM. With 5 bases clipped from V and 1 base from J, the junction kept 4 bases outside the gene matches. The DNA for the CDR3 is TGTGCCAGCAGTGGGCAGGGGGCTGCCAAAAACATTCAGTACTTC. Amino acids: CASSGQGAAKNIQYF.

This clonotype was counted many times. V and J are TRBV30 and TRBJ1-5; D is unresolved. The CDR3 spans 14 residues. The V gene lost 6 bases and the J gene lost 0 bases, with 12 bases spanning the gap. CDR1 GTSNPN and CDR2 SVGIG come from the germline V gene (reference sequence). CDR3 DNA: TGTGCCTGCTCTGATGGATATAGCAATCAGCCCCAGCATTTT. Its protein is CACSDGYSNQPQHF.

The J gene is TRBJ1-3, the V gene TRBV4-3; a weak D match, TRBD1 (5 bases). Germline CDR1 and CDR2: LGHNA and YSLEER. The CDR3 contains 15 residues. Between the trimmed V and J ends, which lost 0 bases and 7 bases, there was a span of 13 bases. CDR3 in amino acids: CASSQDIYSGNTIYF. The CDR3 region has the DNA TGCGCCAGCAGCCAAGATATCTATTCAGGGAACACCATATATTTT.

This clonotype was counted at least ten times. CDR3 in amino acids: CASSQRGVPSEQFF. Written as DNA, the CDR3 is TGTGCCAGCAGCCAAAGGGGAGTCCCCAGTGAGCAGTTCTTC. The chain is built from TRBV3-1 and TRBJ2-1; D may be TRBD1 or TRBD2 (5 bases each). Germline V gene lookup returns CDR1 LGHDT and CDR2 YNNKEL (reference sequence). The CDR3 loop spans 14 amino acids. The V and J ends lost 2 bases and 9 bases respectively, with 14 bases between them.

This clonotype was recorded at least ten times. V and J are TRBV2 and TRBJ1-4, with D unclear. CDR1 is SNHLY, CDR2 FYNNEI, per germline. CDR3 length equals 13 residues. With 2 bases removed from V and 5 bases from J, the gap between germline ends came to 6 bases. The CDR3: CASSERRNEKLFF. In DNA form, the CDR3 reads TGTGCCAGCAGTGAAAGGCGGAATGAAAAACTGTTTTTT.

This clonotype showed up many times. The V call is TRBV28, the J call TRBJ2-7; 7 nucleotides align to TRBD1. Germline V CDR1 and CDR2: MDHEN, SYDVKM. The CDR3 has 12 amino acids. V lost 5 bases and J lost 6; bases outside the gene matches: 4. CDR3 protein: CASSETGREQYF. CDR3 bases: TGTGCCAGCAGTGAGACAGGGCGCGAGCAGTACTTC.

This clonotype came up many times. The chain is built from TRBV7-2 and TRBJ2-5, with D possibly matching TRBD2 (6 bases). Trimming removed 1 base at V and 2 bases at J, with 8 bases between. The CDR3 loop spans 14 amino acids. The germline V gene has CDR1 SGHTA and CDR2 FQGNSA. CDR3 DNA sequence: TGTGCCAGCAGCTTAGTCCGGGGGCAAGAGACCCAGTACTTC. Its translation is CASSLVRGQETQYF.

This clonotype was detected only once. Since a much larger clone is just one base distant, this may be a read error. The V and J genes are TRBV20-1 and TRBJ2-3, with unresolved D. CDR3 size: 14 residues. V lost 7 bases and J lost 4, with 18 bases in between. CDR1 is DFQATT and CDR2 is SNEGSKA in the germline V gene (reference sequence). CDR3 sequence (DNA): TGCAGTGTTGGGCCGAACTCGCTCCCAGATACGCAGTATTTT. It specifies CSVGPNSLPDTQYF.

This clonotype has ten or more counts. The chain has TRBV7-2 and TRBJ1-1; the D is unclear. This CDR3 comprises 15 residues. Germline V gives CDR1 SGHTA, CDR2 FQGNSA. The V and J ends lost 4 bases and 3 bases respectively, with 15 bases between them. As DNA, the CDR3 is TGTGCCAGCAGCTACGGCGTTACCAGATACACTGAAGCTTTCTTT. This encodes CASSYGVTRYTEAFF.

In the case of this clonotype: One junction end disagrees with the germline gene, perhaps due to a read error. J is TRBJ1-5 and V is TRBV19; 7 bases map to TRBD1. From germline, CDR1 is LNHDA and CDR2 SQIVND (reference sequence). The length of the CDR3 is 15 residues. Written as DNA, the CDR3 is TGTGCCAGTAGTCAACAGGGGTATAGCTATCAGCCCCAGCATTTT. Translating it yields CASSQQGYSYQPQHF.

The sample holds many counts of this clonotype. The rearrangement uses TRBV11-1 and TRBJ2-1, with 8 bases identical to TRBD2. Germline CDR1 SGHAT, CDR2 FQDESV (reference sequence). This CDR3 is built from 15 residues. The V segment lost 1 base and the J segment 7 bases; nucleotides outside the gene matches: 6. The CDR3 nucleotides read TGTGCCAGCAGCTTAGTAAGCGGGGGAGGAAATGAGCAGTTCTTC. Translation gives CASSLVSGGGNEQFF.